Here is one T cell receptor beta chain with its context. Its antigen is still unknown. Germline CDR1 is SEHNR and CDR2 is FQNEAQ (reference sequence). The CDR3 is made up of 14 amino acids. V lost 5 bases, J lost 4 bases, and 11 bases lay in between. Clones were sequenced by immunoSEQ multiplex PCR, and TCRdb holds only the in-frame ones, with some missing. There are some 48,000 clones in the sample; 75% to 85% occur only once, and 12% lies in the top ten. This specimen comes from a study of a mutant IDH1 vaccine in newly diagnosed glioma. Stated time point: week 35, safety follow-up. Vaccinated patients received 300 ug of mutant IDH1 20-mer peptide per dose, with topical imiquimod.

The material sequenced was PBMCs, taken from a glioma patient whose treatment included an IDH1 peptide vaccine. The V and J genes are TRBV7-9 and TRBJ2-2; D may be TRBD1 (5 bases). This sequence originates from a man between 40 and 49 years old with glioma. The DNA of the CDR3 is TGTGCCAGCAGCGCGACAGCATTCACCGGGGAGCTGTTTTTT. This sequence encodes CASSATAFTGELFF.